This is a list of T cell receptor beta chains from one sample in a study of cytomegalovirus exposure and HLA in healthy donors. The repertoire was sequenced with immunoSEQ multiplex PCR; TCRdb's copy has only in-frame clones and lacks some. The sample lists about 98,000 clones; roughly 87% were seen once. The sample taken for sequencing was PBMCs. These receptors all come from a man aged 18 to 35 in good health and CMV-seropositive. CDR3s include the opening cysteine and the closing phenylalanine or tryptophan. A D gene is named only where the DNA matches it firmly. Size tells how often a clone was seen (once, few, many) or the class of an expanded clone, and some rows leave it out.

V	size	D	J	DNA	CDR3
TRBV18	-	TRBD1	TRBJ1-1	TGTGCCAGCTCACCATTAGGCCAGGGGGCGGGTGAAGCTTTCTTT	CASSPLGQGAGEAFF
TRBV7-6	-	TRBD1	TRBJ2-5	TGTGCCAGCAGCCCTGCCGCCGGGACAGTTCAAGAGACCCAGTACTTC	CASSPAAGTVQETQYF
TRBV29-1	-	-	TRBJ2-7	TGCAGCGTTGAGGCAGACTACGAGCAGTACTTC	CSVEADYEQYF
TRBV4-1	-	TRBD1	TRBJ1-5	TGCGCCAGCAGCCAAGGGGGACAGGGCCCCACCAATCAGCCCCAGCATTTT	CASSQGGQGPTNQPQHF
TRBV14	-	-	TRBJ2-1	TGTGCCAGCAGCCAAGGTGGGACTCTCTCCTACAATGAGCAGTTCTTC	CASSQGGTLSYNEQFF
TRBV5-1	-	TRBD1	TRBJ1-1	TGCGCCAGCAGCTTTGCGGGACAGGGAATGGGCACTGAAGCTTTCTTT	CASSFAGQGMGTEAFF
TRBV9	-	-	TRBJ2-4	TGTGCCAGCAGCGTAGGTGTGGGAGTGTTAAACATTCAGTACTTC	CASSVGVGVLNIQYF
TRBV9	-	TRBD2	TRBJ2-2	TGTGCCAGCAGCGCCCGGGGAGGGTTGGCCGGGGAGCTGTTTTTT	CASSARGGLAGELFF
TRBV7-3	-	TRBD2	TRBJ2-1	TGTGCCAGCAGCGGGGGGAGGGACAATGAGCAGTTCTTC	CASSGGRDNEQFF
TRBV5-4	-	-	TRBJ2-1	TGTGCCAGCAGCTTAGACAGCAATGAGCAGTTCTTC	CASSLDSNEQFF
TRBV9	few	-	TRBJ2-3	TGTGCCAGCAGCGTAGTTGCCCAGGATACGCAGTATTTT	CASSVVAQDTQYF
TRBV7-6	-	TRBD1	TRBJ1-4	TGTGCCAGCAGCCTTCGTGGCGGGACAGCAACTAATGAAAAACTGTTTTTT	CASSLRGGTATNEKLFF
TRBV7-3	-	TRBD2	TRBJ2-5	TGTGCCAGCAGCTCCTATTTGCGGGAGGGCTGGTGGGCAGAGACCCAGTACTTC	CASSSYLREGWWAETQYF
TRBV2	-	-	TRBJ2-1	TGTGCCAGCAGTAATGGAGGTGAGCAGTTCTTC	CASSNGGEQFF
TRBV2	-	TRBD2	TRBJ2-7	TGTGCCAGCAGTGTGTTTAGCGGGTCCTACGAGCAGTACTTC	CASSVFSGSYEQYF
TRBV29-1	once	-	TRBJ2-3	TGCAGCGTTGACCACGGGGAGATTAGCACAGATACGCAGTATTTT	CSVDHGEISTDTQYF
TRBV9	-	TRBD2	TRBJ2-5	TGTGCCAGCAGCGTTCAGGTAGCGGGGGAGACCCAGTACTTC	CASSVQVAGETQYF
TRBV6-6	medium-sized	-	TRBJ2-1	TGTGCCAGCAGTGGAGGGGTTAATGAGCAGTTCTTC	CASSGGVNEQFF
TRBV11-3	-	-	TRBJ2-1	TGTGCCAGCAGTCTAATGGGGCGGTCCTACAATGAGCAGTTCTTC	CASSLMGRSYNEQFF
TRBV7-9	-	-	TRBJ1-2	TGTGCCAGCAGCTTTCGAGGCACGGAGAACTCTGGCTACACCTTC	CASSFRGTENSGYTF